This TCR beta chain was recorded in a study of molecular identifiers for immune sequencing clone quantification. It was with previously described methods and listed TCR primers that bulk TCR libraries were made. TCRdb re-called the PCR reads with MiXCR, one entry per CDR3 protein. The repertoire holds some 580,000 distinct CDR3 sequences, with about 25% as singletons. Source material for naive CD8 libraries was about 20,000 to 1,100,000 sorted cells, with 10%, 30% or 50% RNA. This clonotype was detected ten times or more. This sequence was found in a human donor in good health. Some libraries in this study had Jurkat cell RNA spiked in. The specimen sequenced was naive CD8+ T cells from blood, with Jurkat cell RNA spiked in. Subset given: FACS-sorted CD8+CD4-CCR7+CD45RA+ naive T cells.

The CDR3 reads CASSPTPTANTEAFF. The CDR3 region has the DNA TGTGCCAGCAGCCCCACTCCAACAGCGAACACTGAAGCTTTCTTT. The gene calls are TRBV5-6 and TRBJ1-1; D call uncertain. The CDR3 covers 15 residues. Germline V gives CDR1 SGHDT, CDR2 YYEEEE. V lost 4 bases and J lost 1, with 14 bases in between.